One T cell receptor beta chain is described in this entry. Its antigen is not yet known. Base qualities are missing; no much larger clone stands one base away. There are 15 amino acids in the CDR3, from cysteine to phenylalanine inclusive. Kept here is only the CDR3 DNA, which spans 45 bases and is read in frame from base 1. CDR1 and CDR2 (MNHNS, SASEGT) derive from the germline V gene. V sheds 1 base and J sheds 4 bases, leaving 13 bases between their ends. This record comes from a study of blood T cell repertoires in COVID-19 (dated by TCRdb to the early 2020s). With respect to the entire study: Samples covering the acute and convalescent phases of COVID-19 were provided by collaborators in the United States, Italy and Spain. The repertoires were released in a freely available public database intended as a resource for research on the immune response to SARS-CoV-2. Sample metadata almost always included a de-identified subject ID, COVID-19 status, age in years and sex. Subjects who had been exposed to COVID-19, were actively infected with it, or had recovered from it provided the deeply sampled blood TCRbeta repertoires that made up the dataset. The material from the prospective study consisted of cDNA or gDNA derived from T cells, B-cell-depleted T cells, or PBMCs. Samples came from the ongoing ImmuneRACE study (first 160 participants) plus 1,254 subjects from 6 global collaborators. Where available, HLA class I and class II types were taken from metadata supplied by the sample provider and were not determined by assay-based typing.

What the work shows at the level of the full study, not this receptor alone: The amount of clinical and demographic metadata varied by source and participant and was provided uncurated.

Each collaborating institution followed its own protocols to collect whole blood in K2EDTA tubes. For TCRbeta analysis, collaborators shipped samples in one of three forms: frozen whole blood, isolated PBMCs, or DNA extracted from either of those sample types. TCRbeta CDR3 regions were amplified from genomic DNA using the immunoSEQ Assay, a bias-controlled multiplex PCR. Concerning the study's data processing: The number of nucleated cells in each sample was estimated from the amplification of reference gene primers within the assay. Sequence reads were collapsed and filtered to measure the absolute abundance of every unique TCRbeta CDR3 rearrangement. For each sample, productive Simpson clonality was calculated as the square root of Simpson's diversity index over productive rearrangements. TCRdb mirrors the immuneACCESS table, restricted to in-frame sequences. Some clones are absent from its copies; in checked studies, under half trace to an unresolved V gene, and the reason for the others is unknown. That table supplies the V and J calls and clone size; D and trimming were determined from the DNA. This sample holds 80,000 to 100,000 clones; about 85% were observed only once. Of the sample, more than 4.5% is held by the ten largest clones.

The sample comprised peripheral blood. The rearrangement combines TRBV6-1 with TRBJ1-2, with TRBD1 perhaps the D gene, on 6 matching bases. This sequence originates from a man aged 65 to 85 with acute or convalescent COVID-19. In nucleotide form, the sequence is TGTGCCAGCAGTGAAGAGGGGGTCCGACTCTATGGCTACACCTTC. Protein translation: CASSEEGVRLYGYTF.